A selection of T cell receptor beta chains follows, all from one sample in a study of blood T cell repertoires in COVID-19. The protocol was immunoSEQ multiplex PCR, while the TCRdb copy is restricted to in-frame clones and leaves out a portion. The sample lists roughly 100,000 clones; about 80% were seen once. The sample taken for sequencing was peripheral blood. All receptors derive from a human donor in a cohort sampled during active COVID-19. Both conserved end residues are part of each CDR3. Each record gives: J gene, V gene, clone size, D gene, CDR3 DNA, CDR3 protein. D genes are given only for firm matches. For some rows the clone size is stated as once, few or many, or as a class when expanded; others skip it.

TRBJ2-1	TRBV18	NA	TRBD2	TGTGCCAGCTCACCACCGGGCAGTCTAGCGGGTACCTACAATGAGCAGTTCTTC	CASSPPGSLAGTYNEQFF
TRBJ2-6	TRBV12-2	NA	NA	TGTGCAAGTCGCTTAGCCCCGGGAGGGGGGTTTGGGGCCAACGTCCTGACTTTC	CASRLAPGGGFGANVLTF
TRBJ2-2	TRBV27	NA	TRBD2	TGTGCCAGCAGTTTAAGGTGGGAGGGATCTAACACCGGGGAGCTGTTTTTT	CASSLRWEGSNTGELFF
TRBJ2-7	TRBV6-5	NA	TRBD1	TGTGCCAGCAGCACACAGGGGCACGAGCAGTACTTC	CASSTQGHEQYF
TRBJ1-3	TRBV18	NA	NA	TGTGCCAGCTCACAGAGCCTCGGAGCCTCTGGAAACACCATATATTTT	CASSQSLGASGNTIYF
TRBJ2-3	TRBV7-3	NA	TRBD1	TGTGCCAGCAGCTTACAGGGGGCTGCAGATACGCAGTATTTT	CASSLQGAADTQYF
TRBJ2-5	TRBV10-2	NA	TRBD1	TGCGCCAGCAGGGGACAGGGTCGAGAGACCCAGTACTTC	CASRGQGRETQYF
TRBJ2-1	TRBV5-4	NA	TRBD1	TGTGCCAGCAGCATCGACAGGGACAGCTCCTACAATGAGCAGTTCTTC	CASSIDRDSSYNEQFF
TRBJ2-1	TRBV18	NA	NA	TGTGCCAGCTCACCACCGTCCGGGAGCCTTTACAATGAGCAGTTCTTC	CASSPPSGSLYNEQFF
TRBJ2-1	TRBV5-1	NA	TRBD2	TGCGCCAGCAGCTTGCAGTTAGCGGGAGGGCCCAATGAGCAGTTCTTC	CASSLQLAGGPNEQFF
TRBJ1-5	TRBV19	NA	TRBD1	TGTGCCAGTACCGACAGGGGTGGCAATCAGCCCCAGCATTTT	CASTDRGGNQPQHF
TRBJ1-1	TRBV3-1/TRBV3-2	NA	TRBD1	TGTGCCAGCAGCCAACTGGGACAGGGGAACACTGAAGCTTTCTTT	CASSQLGQGNTEAFF
TRBJ2-1	TRBV6-6	NA	TRBD2	TGTGCCAGCAGTTCCCGGGGGGGAAGCTCCTACAATGAGCAGTTCTTC	CASSSRGGSSYNEQFF
TRBJ1-5	TRBV30	few	NA	TGTGCCTGGAGGTACTCGGGTAGCAATCAGCCCCAGCATTTT	CAWRYSGSNQPQHF
TRBJ1-1	TRBV5-1	few	NA	TGCGCCAGCAGCCAAAGCGTCCTACGGAACACTGAAGCTTTCTTT	CASSQSVLRNTEAFF
TRBJ2-5	TRBV4-1	NA	NA	TGCGCCAGCAGCCAGAACAGGGTTGGAGGAGAGACCCAGTACTTC	CASSQNRVGGETQYF
TRBJ2-5	TRBV28	NA	NA	TGTGCCAGCAGTTTTCTCCAGGCGAGGGCCCAGTACTTC	CASSFLQARAQYF
TRBJ2-7	TRBV18	NA	TRBD2	TGTGCCAGCTCACCCCTCGGGGGGGCGACCTACGAGCAGTACTTC	CASSPLGGATYEQYF
TRBJ1-1	TRBV19	NA	TRBD1	TGTGCCAGTACGCAGACAGGGGGCTTCGCTGAAGCTTTCTTT	CASTQTGGFAEAFF
TRBJ1-3	TRBV4-2	NA	NA	TGTGCCAGCAGCCAAGGGCGGGCCGTCCTAGGGGGAAACACCATATATTTT	CASSQGRAVLGGNTIYF
TRBJ2-7	TRBV28	few	TRBD2	TGTGCCAGCAGTCCCCGACGTACTAGCGGGAGGTTGTTATACGAGCAGTACTTC	CASSPRRTSGRLLYEQYF
TRBJ1-4	TRBV6-1	NA	NA	TGTGCCAGCAGTGAAAGGGGGGGCCCACCGTATGAAAAACTGTTTTTT	CASSERGGPPYEKLFF
TRBJ2-5	TRBV7-7	NA	TRBD2	TGTGCCAGCAGTCACGGACTAGCGGGTCCAGAGACCCAGTACTTC	CASSHGLAGPETQYF
TRBJ1-1	TRBV19	NA	NA	TGTGCCAGTAGTCCGACAGTAGTCCTGAACACTGAAGCTTTCTTT	CASSPTVVLNTEAFF
TRBJ2-6	TRBV19	NA	NA	TGTGCCAGTAGTATAGATCAGGGGTCTGGGGCCAACGTCCTGACTTTC	CASSIDQGSGANVLTF
TRBJ1-1	TRBV3-1/TRBV3-2	NA	NA	TGTGCCGCCGGAAGCCGGGTCACTGAAGCTTTCTTT	CAAGSRVTEAFF
TRBJ2-7	TRBV7-2	NA	NA	TGTGCCAGCAGCCAGCAGGGCCTCCCCTACGAGCAGTACTTC	CASSQQGLPYEQYF
TRBJ1-3	TRBV5-1	NA	NA	TGCGCCAGCAGCTTGGGACAGGCCGGAAACACCATATATTTT	CASSLGQAGNTIYF
TRBJ2-1	TRBV27	NA	NA	TGTGCCAGCAGTCCAAGAGGCGGGTGGACCTCCTACAATGAGCAGTTCTTC	CASSPRGGWTSYNEQFF
TRBJ2-3	TRBV28	NA	NA	TGTGCCAGCACAGGTGGCACAGATACGCAGTATTTT	CASTGGTDTQYF
TRBJ1-5	TRBV5-5	NA	TRBD1	TGTGCCAGCAGTGGGAACTCAGGGGGACGTAGCAATCAGCCCCAGCATTTT	CASSGNSGGRSNQPQHF
TRBJ2-4	TRBV6-2/TRBV6-3	NA	TRBD2	TGTGCCAGCAGTCCAGCGGGAGGGCAAGCCAAAAACATTCAGTACTTC	CASSPAGGQAKNIQYF
TRBJ1-5	TRBV12-3/TRBV12-4	NA	TRBD1	TGTGCCAGCAGTTTAGCGCAGGGGGAGCCCCAGCATTTT	CASSLAQGEPQHF
TRBJ2-1	TRBV5-1	once	NA	TGCGCCAGCCAAAGGGAGTCCGGCGTTGAGCAGTTCTTC	CASQRESGVEQFF
TRBJ2-7	TRBV7-9	NA	NA	TGTGCCAGCAGCACCCGGGGGGCTCCATTCGAGCAGTACTTC	CASSTRGAPFEQYF
TRBJ2-5	TRBV3-1/TRBV3-2	NA	TRBD2	TGTGCCAGCAGCCGTAGCGGGGGAGCGGAGACCCAGTACTTC	CASSRSGGAETQYF
TRBJ1-5	TRBV27	NA	NA	TGTGCCAGCAGCCTGGACAGAACTTATCAGCCCCAGCATTTT	CASSLDRTYQPQHF
TRBJ1-2	TRBV7-2	once	NA	TGTGCCAGCAGCTTATCGGGGTATGGCTACACCTTC	CASSLSGYGYTF
TRBJ2-2	TRBV19	few	NA	TGTGCCAGTAATCAGGTGGGCACCGGGGAGCTGTTTTTT	CASNQVGTGELFF
TRBJ1-2	TRBV5-1	NA	NA	TGCGCCAGCAGAGCCTCGGGACAATCTAACTATGGCTACACCTTC	CASRASGQSNYGYTF
TRBJ2-5	TRBV14	NA	TRBD2	TGTGCCAGCAGCTATTTAGCGGGAGTGGGCGAGACCCAGTACTTC	CASSYLAGVGETQYF